This T cell receptor beta chain derives from a study of T cells after somatic rescue of genetic block. There are 15 residues in the CDR3. Germline CDR1 and CDR2: SGDLS and YYNGEE. Trimming pared 0 bases from V and 4 bases from J, leaving 14 bases between. The method was immunoSEQ multiplex PCR; TCRdb's version includes in-frame clones alone and lacks a portion of them. The profile covers about 68,000 clones, with around 90% appearing a single time and roughly 3% taken by the ten largest. The TCR comes from a man aged 40-55 years. V is TRBV9 and J is TRBJ2-7, with D unresolved. Sequencing used peripheral blood mononuclear cells (PBMCs). In nucleotides, the CDR3 is TGTGCCAGCAGCGTAGGGACGGACCTGGGGTACGAGCAGTACTTC. It codes for CASSVGTDLGYEQYF.